Each of the 27 T cell receptor beta chains below was sequenced from the same sample in a study of pediatric ulcerative colitis (dated by TCRdb to between 2017 and 2020). Library construction relied on the immunoSEQ multiplex PCR assay. The immuneACCESS repertoire file appears here via TCRdb, limited to in-frame rearrangements. These files lack a portion of the clones; in checked studies, under half of the deficit traces to unresolved V genes, and the cause of the others is not known. For this sample there are 20,000 to 25,000 clones; over 60% appear just once. Around 15% of the sample rests with the top ten. One to two pinch biopsies were taken from the rectum for research during colonoscopy. Sequenced sample: gut tissue. Receptors originate from a boy between 5 and 17 years old with severe ulcerative colitis.

This clone turned up a few times. The sample carries other DNA sequences with the same CDR3. V gene TRBV5-1 combines with J gene TRBJ2-1; no definite D call. Germline-derived CDR1 and CDR2 are SGHRS and YFSETQ. The CDR3 is made up of 13 amino acids. V was clipped by 0 bases and J by 10 bases, with 11 bases between them. DNA of the CDR3: TGCGCCAGCAGCTTGGCTGTTGTCGGCGAGCAGTTCTTC. Translation gives CASSLAVVGEQFF.

The sample holds one count of this clone. This chain joins TRBV6-5 and TRBJ1-1; D is possibly TRBD1 (5 bases). Trimming stripped 2 bases from V and 8 bases from J, with 6 bases between. CDR3 length: 11 residues. Germline V gene data show CDR1 as MNHEY and CDR2 as SVGAGI. The CDR3 is CASSYGGEAFF. The CDR3 nucleotides are TGTGCCAGCAGTTACGGGGGAGAAGCTTTCTTT.

The genes are TRBV7-9 and TRBJ2-2; D possibly corresponds to TRBD1 (5 bases). The germline gives CDR1 SEHNR, CDR2 FQNEAQ (reference sequence). The ends were cut back, 5 bases at V and 7 bases at J, with 11 bases in the middle. This CDR3 spans 13 amino acids. In nucleotides, the CDR3 is TGTGCCAGCAGCCCTCTCCAGGGCGGGGAGCTGTTTTTT. It codes for CASSPLQGGELFF.

This clone was detected only a few times. The chain recombines TRBV11-2 with TRBJ1-4; D is perhaps TRBD1 (6 bases). Germline CDR1 is SGHAT and CDR2 is FQNNGV. Trimming cost V 6 bases and J 3 bases, with 11 bases left between them. The CDR3 loop spans 14 amino acids. DNA for the CDR3: TGTGCCAGCAGTTCGACAGGCCCTAATGAAAAACTGTTTTTT. Translated, it gives CASSSTGPNEKLFF.

This chain connects TRBV6-6 to TRBJ1-6; D not certain. Trimming left V 5 bases short and J 9 bases short, with 17 bases between. Germline V gene sequence: CDR1 MNHNY, CDR2 SVGAGI (reference sequence). This CDR3 is built from 15 residues. CDR3 loop: CASSSKRPESSPLHF. CDR3 DNA sequence: TGTGCCAGCAGTAGTAAGAGGCCGGAGAGTTCACCCCTCCACTTT.

This clone is categorized as medium-sized. This chain uses TRBV5-4 with TRBJ2-3; 8 nucleotides match TRBD2. V shed 4 bases, J shed 6 bases, and the junction held 13 bases outside the gene matches. Germline values: CDR1 SGHNT, CDR2 YYREEE (reference sequence). The CDR3 is made up of 16 amino acids. In nucleotides, the CDR3 is TGTGCCAGCAGCCCCGCAGCGGGGGCCGTCACGGATACGCAGTATTTT. The encoded protein is CASSPAAGAVTDTQYF.

The CDR3 DNA reads as TGTGCCAGCAGCCTAAGAACCCCGAGTCAAGGGACCCACGAGCAGTACTTC. Its translation: CASSLRTPSQGTHEQYF. This chain joins TRBV5-6 and TRBJ2-7; D is possibly TRBD1 or TRBD2 (5 bases each). Germline V gene sequence: CDR1 SGHDT, CDR2 YYEEEE. CDR3 length: 17 residues. V gave up 4 bases and J gave up 5 bases, with 25 bases separating them.

This clone has only a few counts. The genes are TRBV5-6 and TRBJ1-6; TRBD1 might be the D (6 bases). Germline CDR1 is SGHDT and CDR2 is YYEEEE. The CDR3 spans 15 residues. Trimming pared 2 bases from V and 7 bases from J, leaving 13 bases between. Here the CDR3 DNA reads TGTGCCAGCAGCTTTGAGGGGGTGGAAAATTCACCCCTCCACTTT. Its protein is CASSFEGVENSPLHF.

This chain uses TRBV7-3 with TRBJ2-2; D possibly corresponds to TRBD1 (5 bases). The length of the CDR3 is 13 residues. Trimming took off 5 bases at V and 4 bases at J, with 8 bases between the two ends. Germline CDR1 and CDR2: SGHTA and FQGTGA. CDR3 in amino acids: CASSDSVTGELFF. The CDR3 DNA is TGTGCCAGCAGCGACAGCGTCACCGGGGAGCTGTTTTTT.

This chain links TRBV30 with TRBJ1-6, with D possibly being TRBD1 (5 bases). V lost 2 bases to trimming and J lost 7 bases, with 12 bases between them. Germline loops: CDR1 GTSNPN, CDR2 SVGIG (reference sequence). CDR3 length equals 14 residues. The CDR3 here is CAWSREGPNSPLHF. Written as DNA, the CDR3 is TGTGCCTGGAGTCGAGAGGGACCCAATTCACCCCTCCACTTT.

This chain uses TRBV13 with TRBJ2-3; 9 bases are shared with TRBD1. This CDR3 region has 15 residues. From germline, CDR1 is PRHDT and CDR2 FYEKMQ (reference sequence). The V gene end was trimmed by 5 bases and the J gene end by 7 bases; junction bases not matched to a gene: 10. CDR3 bases: TGTGCCAGCAGCATCGGGACAGGGATACGTAATACGCAGTATTTT. It is translated as CASSIGTGIRNTQYF.

CDR3 nucleotide sequence: TGTGCCAGCAGTAGGGGGCCATATCAGCCCCAGCATTTT. Translation gives CASSRGPYQPQHF. The V gene is TRBV6-6, the J gene TRBJ1-5; 7 bases match TRBD1. V dropped 5 bases and J dropped 5; count of bases not matched to a gene: 3. The CDR3 is 13 residues long. CDR1 is MNHNY, CDR2 SVGAGI, per germline (reference sequence).

This chain joins TRBV14 and TRBJ2-3; TRBD2 matches at 10 bases. CDR1 is SGHDN, CDR2 FVKESK, per germline. This CDR3 is built from 16 residues. Trimming took 1 base from V and 4 from J; bases not matched to a gene: 5. CDR3 sequence: CASSQVASGGADTQYF. CDR3 DNA: TGTGCCAGCAGCCAAGTTGCCAGCGGGGGGGCAGATACGCAGTATTTT.

This chain joins TRBV18 and TRBJ1-1; 7 positions match TRBD1. CDR1 KGHSH and CDR2 LQKENI come from the germline V gene. The CDR3 has 15 amino acids. V shed 3 bases and J 6 bases; nucleotides not matched to a gene: 10. The CDR3 protein is CASSPRQGWVAEAFF. The CDR3 DNA sequence: TGTGCCAGCTCACCGCGACAGGGTTGGGTGGCTGAAGCTTTCTTT.

The chain recombines TRBV7-8 with TRBJ2-7; tentatively, D is TRBD1 (6 bases). The CDR3 covers 14 residues. V shed 5 bases and J shed 4 bases, with 15 bases lying between them. Germline V lookup: CDR1 SGHVS, CDR2 FQNEAQ. The CDR3 loop reads CASSPGGVGYEQYF. DNA of the CDR3: TGTGCCAGCAGCCCTGGGGGCGTGGGATACGAGCAGTACTTC. Looking up the rest from reference TRBV7-8 and TRBJ2-7 gives the full variable domain: GAGVSQSPRYKVAKRGQDVALRCDPISGHVSLFWYQQALGQGPEFLTYFQNEAQLDKSGLPSDRFFAERPEGSVSTLKIQRTQQEDSAVYLCASSPGGVGYEQYFGPGTRLTVT.

This clone has only a few counts. This chain joins TRBV7-9 and TRBJ1-2; D ambiguous. Germline CDR1 SEHNR, CDR2 FQNEAQ (reference sequence). Trimming stripped 4 bases from V and 13 bases from J, with 13 bases between. CDR3 length: 11 residues. The CDR3 loop is CASSSGILGTF. CDR3 DNA sequence: TGTGCCAGCAGCTCCGGCATTCTGGGCACCTTC.

The V gene is TRBV9, the J gene TRBJ2-3, with D tentatively TRBD1 (5 bases). The CDR3 covers 15 residues. Germline V gene data show CDR1 as SGDLS and CDR2 as YYNGEE. Trimming left V 0 bases short and J 5 bases short, with 13 bases between. CDR3 nucleotides: TGTGCCAGCAGCGTAGAGGCAGGGATTAGAGATACGCAGTATTTT. This encodes CASSVEAGIRDTQYF.

The chain joins TRBV6-1 to TRBJ2-4, with TRBD1 identical over 8 bases. Trimming at V came to 7 bases and at J to 7 bases, leaving 9 bases not matched to a gene. Per the germline V gene, CDR1 is MNHNS and CDR2 is SASEGT. The CDR3 runs to 14 residues. CDR3 region: CASILPGGENIQYF. DNA for the CDR3: TGTGCCAGCATCCTACCAGGGGGCGAGAACATTCAGTACTTC.

The table lists this clone with a few counts. The genes are TRBV5-6 and TRBJ1-1; D gene ambiguous. The V end was cut by 0 bases, the J end by 0 bases, with 18 bases between. CDR3 length: 18 residues. Germline assignment: CDR1 SGHDT and CDR2 YYEEEE. The CDR3 loop is CASSLETEARLLNTEAFF. The CDR3, as DNA: TGTGCCAGCAGCTTGGAAACCGAAGCCAGATTATTGAACACTGAAGCTTTCTTT.

This chain uses TRBV2 with TRBJ1-2; 8 nucleotides align to TRBD1. Germline CDR1 SNHLY, CDR2 FYNNEI. V shed 7 bases and J 8 bases; nucleotides not matched to a gene: 9. The CDR3 sequence is 13 residues long. The CDR3 protein is CASTLTGARGYTF. The CDR3 DNA reads as TGTGCCAGCACCCTGACAGGGGCGAGGGGCTACACCTTC.

The chain carries TRBV11-2 and TRBJ2-7; D possibly corresponds to TRBD2 (6 bases). Trimming stripped 5 bases from V and 7 bases from J, with 15 bases between. This CDR3 is 13 amino acids long. CDR1 and CDR2 from the germline V gene are SGHAT and FQNNGV. CDR3 amino acids: CASSLGGGGEQYF. The CDR3 nucleotides are TGTGCCAGCAGCCTCGGGGGAGGAGGAGAGCAGTACTTC.

The chain uses TRBV6-1 and TRBJ1-3, with D unresolved. The CDR3 spans 16 residues. The V gene lost 2 bases and the J gene lost 0 bases, with 11 bases spanning the gap. Per germline, CDR1 MNHNS and CDR2 SASEGT. The DNA for the CDR3 is TGTGCCAGCAGTGAAAGTTTGATGCTCTCTGGAAACACCATATATTTT. Translated, it gives CASSESLMLSGNTIYF.

This clone has more than one count but fewer than ten. The CDR3 protein is CASSREGGLYEQYF. CDR3 in DNA: TGTGCCAGCTCCCGAGAGGGGGGCCTCTACGAGCAGTACTTC. The chain joins TRBV18 to TRBJ2-7, with D perhaps TRBD1 or TRBD2 (6 bases each). V lost 6 bases and J 3 bases, leaving 15 bases between the germline ends. Per germline, CDR1 KGHSH and CDR2 LQKENI. The CDR3 runs to 14 residues.

The chain recombines TRBV30 with TRBJ2-3, with 7 bases matching TRBD2. The CDR3 covers 14 residues. In germline, CDR1 is GTSNPN, CDR2 SVGIG (reference sequence). The trim removed 4 bases at V and 8 bases at J, leaving 12 bases unmatched. CDR3 bases: TGTGCCTGGACCCCCGGGGGGTGGTTTGGTACGCAGTATTTT. This encodes CAWTPGGWFGTQYF.

The chain is built from TRBV7-2 and TRBJ1-5; the D gene is possibly TRBD1 (6 bases). Germline values: CDR1 SGHTA, CDR2 FQGNSA. This CDR3 has 15 residues. The V gene lost 6 bases and the J gene lost 3 bases, with 15 bases spanning the gap. The CDR3 is CASSNLGTLNQPQHF. The CDR3 region has the DNA TGTGCCAGCAGTAACCTAGGGACACTCAATCAGCCCCAGCATTTT.

In this sample, this clone turned up once. The chain joins TRBV10-3 to TRBJ2-5; TRBD1 might be the D (7 bases). V was pared by 10 bases and J by 5 bases, with 17 bases between. The CDR3 consists of 13 residues. Germline CDR1 is ENHRY and CDR2 is SYGVKD. CDR3 in amino acids: CATEGGSGETQYF. DNA of the CDR3: TGTGCCACCGAAGGGGGCAGCGGGGAGACCCAGTACTTC.

The chain couples TRBV30 to TRBJ2-5, with 7 bases identical to TRBD2. The V gene's germline CDR1 is GTSNPN and CDR2 SVGIG (reference sequence). V was pared by 2 bases and J by 5 bases, with 11 bases of the junction left unmatched. The CDR3 covers 15 residues. The CDR3 sequence: CAWSSTGGAYETQYF. DNA for the CDR3: TGTGCCTGGAGTTCAACGGGGGGTGCTTATGAGACCCAGTACTTC. Complete variable domain (other parts from reference TRBV30 and TRBJ2-5): SQTIHQWPATLVQPVGSPLSLECTVEGTSNPNLYWYRQAAGRGLQLLFYSVGIGQISSEVPQNLSASRPQDRQFILSSKKLLLSDSGFYLCAWSSTGGAYETQYFGPGTRLLVL.